A single sample is the source of the 18 T cell receptor beta chains below, sequenced in a study of early stage breast cancer tumors. Sequenced by immunoSEQ multiplex PCR; TCRdb stores in-frame clones only, minus some. The sample consists of some 29,000 clones, about 83% of them appearing once. Sequencing input: blood. These TCRs come from a person in their fifties or sixties with breast cancer.

This clone was observed a single time. This chain links TRBV4-2 with TRBJ1-1; TRBD1 agrees at 8 bases. Germline values: CDR1 LGHNA, CDR2 YNFKEQ. Unmatched junction bases numbered 12, after V lost 5 bases and J lost 4 bases. The length of the CDR3 is 16 residues. The CDR3 sequence is CASSKSGGSAPTEAFF. The CDR3 coding sequence is TGTGCCAGCAGCAAGTCAGGGGGCTCGGCGCCCACTGAAGCTTTCTTT.

The chain employs TRBV7-2 and TRBJ2-5, with TRBD2 as a possible D gene (6 bases). V was shortened by 0 bases and J by 3 bases, with 11 bases between the two germline ends. The CDR3 is made up of 15 amino acids. Germline CDR1 SGHTA, CDR2 FQGNSA. The CDR3 DNA sequence: TGTGCCAGCAGCTTAGCAGGCGGAGGGAAAGAGACCCAGTACTTC. This gives the protein CASSLAGGGKETQYF.

This chain joins TRBV5-1 and TRBJ2-2; TRBD2 is a possible D gene (7 bases). CDR1 SGHRS and CDR2 YFSETQ come from the germline V gene. V dropped 0 bases and J dropped 7 bases, with 13 bases sitting between them. The CDR3 spans 15 residues. DNA for the CDR3: TGCGCCAGCAGCTTGGCCCCGGGGGGCCACGGGGAGCTGTTTTTT. Encoded protein: CASSLAPGGHGELFF.

This chain joins TRBV4-1 and TRBJ2-5; 10 nucleotides match TRBD2. V trimming: 4 bases; J trimming: 0 bases; junction bases outside the gene matches: 8. The CDR3 contains 17 residues. Per the germline V gene, CDR1 is MGHRA and CDR2 is YSYEKL. DNA of the CDR3: TGCGCCAGCAGCCGGGCTAGCGGGGGACGGTACCAAGAGACCCAGTACTTC. This codes for CASSRASGGRYQETQYF.

The sample holds a few counts of this clone. The J gene is TRBJ1-2, the V gene TRBV9; D is undetermined. The CDR3 contains 15 residues. Trimming stripped 0 bases from V and 4 bases from J, with 13 bases between. Germline assignment: CDR1 SGDLS and CDR2 YYNGEE. In DNA, the CDR3 is TGTGCCAGCAGCGTAGGGATAGGGCCCATCTATGGCTACACCTTC. Residues: CASSVGIGPIYGYTF.

The rearrangement links TRBV10-3 to TRBJ2-2; 10 bases match TRBD2. V dropped 9 bases and J dropped 5; count of bases not matched to a gene: 12. The CDR3 covers 16 residues. Germline loops: CDR1 ENHRY, CDR2 SYGVKD. CDR3 sequence (DNA): TGTGCCATGGCCCGTAGCGGGGGGTTTATTACCGGGGAGCTGTTTTTT. Translated: CAMARSGGFITGELFF.

A word on this clone: This specimen includes other DNA sequences encoding the same CDR3. The V call is TRBV5-4, the J call TRBJ2-5; unclear D gene. Trimming removed 0 bases from V and 0 bases from J, with 0 bases in between. The CDR3 has 12 residues. Germline CDR1 reads SGHNT; CDR2 reads YYREEE (reference sequence). This chain's CDR3 is CASSLDQETQYF. The CDR3 nucleotides are TGTGCCAGCAGCTTGGACCAAGAGACCCAGTACTTC.

This clone showed up just a few times. The chain employs TRBV19 and TRBJ2-2, with unresolved D. Trimming took 6 bases from V and 8 from J, leaving 10 bases between them. Per germline, CDR1 LNHDA and CDR2 SQIVND (reference sequence). The CDR3 sequence is 12 residues long. CDR3 nucleotides: TGTGCCAGTAGCTCACAAACGGGGGAGCTGTTTTTT. Protein sequence: CASSSQTGELFF.

The J gene is TRBJ2-3, the V gene TRBV13, with D hard to call. The CDR3 has 13 amino acids. The germline V and J ends were trimmed by 5 bases and 0 bases, with 6 bases remaining between them. Germline assignment: CDR1 PRHDT and CDR2 FYEKMQ (reference sequence). The DNA of the CDR3 is TGTGCCAGCAGCACTGACAGCACAGATACGCAGTATTTT. The encoded protein is CASSTDSTDTQYF.

This clone appeared a single time. The chain recombines TRBV10-3 with TRBJ2-7; 8 bases are a match to TRBD1. CDR3 size: 15 residues. Looked up from germline, CDR1 is ENHRY and CDR2 is SYGVKD. The junction had 7 bases not matched to a gene; V was cut back by 0 bases and J by 6 bases. In DNA form, the CDR3 reads TGTGCCATCAGTGAGTCTACCGGGACAGGCGGCGAGCAGTACTTC. Encoded protein: CAISESTGTGGEQYF.

The rearrangement uses TRBV18 and TRBJ1-1; the D is unclear. The V and J ends lost 2 bases and 6 bases respectively, with 4 bases between them. The CDR3 runs 11 residues. The germline gives CDR1 KGHSH, CDR2 LQKENI. The CDR3 DNA reads TGTGCCAGCTCACCAATCGCTGAAGCTTTCTTT. Its translation: CASSPIAEAFF.

A single count supports this clone. The genes are TRBV2 and TRBJ2-5; TRBD2 might be the D (7 bases). CDR1 and CDR2 from the germline V gene are SNHLY and FYNNEI. The CDR3 totals 18 residues. Trimming shortened V by 3 bases and J by 5 bases, and 25 bases separated the two germline ends. This chain's CDR3 is CASSDYGVWGGDDETQYF. The CDR3 coding sequence is TGTGCCAGCAGTGACTATGGGGTGTGGGGGGGCGATGACGAGACCCAGTACTTC.

The chain combines TRBV5-1 with TRBJ1-5; the D gene is possibly TRBD1 (5 bases). There are 15 residues in the CDR3. Germline CDR1 and CDR2: SGHRS and YFSETQ. V lost 0 bases, J lost 8 bases, and 15 bases lay in between. The CDR3 loop reads CASSLGGHGAEPQHF. Written as DNA, the CDR3 is TGCGCCAGCAGCTTGGGGGGCCACGGGGCTGAGCCCCAGCATTTT.

The V gene is TRBV2, the J gene TRBJ2-1; 7 bases are a match to TRBD1. J gave up 1 base and V 8 bases, and 8 bases lay outside the gene matches. Germline CDR1 SNHLY, CDR2 FYNNEI. This CDR3 has 15 residues. CDR3 nucleotides: TGTGCCAGCCTAGATCGGGGACAGTCCTACAATGAGCAGTTCTTC. It codes for CASLDRGQSYNEQFF.

The table lists this clone with a count of one. The rearrangement uses TRBV4-2 and TRBJ2-5, with 15 positions matching TRBD2. The end of the DNA fits TRBJ2-7 better, so the J call may be wrong. The CDR3 sequence is 16 residues long. Germline V gives CDR1 LGHNA, CDR2 YNFKEQ. CDR3 residues: CASSRGLAGGSDEQYF. CDR3 in DNA: TGTGCCAGCAGCCGGGGACTAGCGGGAGGATCCGACGAGCAGTACTTC.

This chain connects TRBV19 to TRBJ1-6; D is unresolved. This CDR3 has 14 residues. Germline V CDR1 and CDR2: LNHDA, SQIVND (reference sequence). Trimming left V 3 bases short and J 10 bases short, with 13 bases between. DNA of the CDR3: TGTGCCAGTAGTATCCCGACCAGAAACTCACCCCTCCACTTT. It translates to CASSIPTRNSPLHF.

This sequence joins TRBV6-1 and TRBJ1-6; D is perhaps TRBD1 (5 bases). Trimming cost V 2 bases and J 9 bases, with 14 bases left between them. Germline V gives CDR1 MNHNS, CDR2 SASEGT. The CDR3 contains 15 residues. The CDR3 bases are TGTGCCAGCAGTGAAATTGGGACTACGGGTTCACCCCTCCACTTT. This sequence encodes CASSEIGTTGSPLHF.

The rearrangement joins TRBV29-1 to TRBJ2-2, with D uncertain. The CDR3 totals 12 residues. Germline V gives CDR1 SQVTM, CDR2 ANQGSEA. With 4 bases removed from V and 6 bases from J, the gap between germline ends came to 9 bases. The CDR3 is CSVGLGPGELFF. The CDR3 DNA sequence: TGCAGCGTTGGGTTGGGTCCCGGGGAGCTGTTTTTT.